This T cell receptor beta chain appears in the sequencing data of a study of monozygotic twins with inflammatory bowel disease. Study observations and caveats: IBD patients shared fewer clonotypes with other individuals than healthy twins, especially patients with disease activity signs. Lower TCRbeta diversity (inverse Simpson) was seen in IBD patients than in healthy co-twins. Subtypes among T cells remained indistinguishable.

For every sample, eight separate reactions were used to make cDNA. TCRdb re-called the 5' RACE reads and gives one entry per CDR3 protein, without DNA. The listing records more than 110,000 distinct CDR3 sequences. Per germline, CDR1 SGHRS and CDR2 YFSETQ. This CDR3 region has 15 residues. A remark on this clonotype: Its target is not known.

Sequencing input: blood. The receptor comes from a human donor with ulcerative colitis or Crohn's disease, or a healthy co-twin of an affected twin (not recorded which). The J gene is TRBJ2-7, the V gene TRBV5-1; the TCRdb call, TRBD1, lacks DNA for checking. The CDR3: CASSHSGQGNYEQYF.